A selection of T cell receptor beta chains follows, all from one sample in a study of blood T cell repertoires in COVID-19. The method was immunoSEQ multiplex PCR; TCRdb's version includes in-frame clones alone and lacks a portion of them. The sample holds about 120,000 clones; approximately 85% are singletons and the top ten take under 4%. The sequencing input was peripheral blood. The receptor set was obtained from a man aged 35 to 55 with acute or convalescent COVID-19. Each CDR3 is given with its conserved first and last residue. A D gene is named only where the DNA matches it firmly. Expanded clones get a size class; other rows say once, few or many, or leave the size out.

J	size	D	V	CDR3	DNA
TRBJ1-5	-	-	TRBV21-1	CASSARPGQGLYSNQPQHF	TGTGCCAGCAGCGCTCGTCCGGGACAGGGCCTTTATAGCAATCAGCCCCAGCATTTT
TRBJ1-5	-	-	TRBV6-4	CASSDSEGSWQPQHF	TGTGCCAGCAGTGACTCGGAGGGTAGTTGGCAGCCCCAGCATTTT
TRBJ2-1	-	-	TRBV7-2	CASSFQTGYNEQFF	TGTGCCAGCAGCTTCCAGACAGGCTACAATGAGCAGTTCTTC
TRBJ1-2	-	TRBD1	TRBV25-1	CASSGSRDRIVWGYTF	TGTGCCAGCAGTGGTAGCCGGGACAGGATCGTTTGGGGCTACACCTTC
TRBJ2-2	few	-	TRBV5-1	CASSLDRRTGELFF	TGCGCCAGCAGCTTAGACAGACGAACCGGGGAGCTGTTTTTT
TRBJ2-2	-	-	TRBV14	CASSPPRGTGELFF	TGTGCCAGCAGCCCACCTCGAGGGACCGGGGAGCTGTTTTTT
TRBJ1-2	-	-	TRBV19	CASSIATSQATYGYTF	TGTGCCAGTAGTATAGCAACCTCGCAGGCGACCTATGGCTACACCTTC
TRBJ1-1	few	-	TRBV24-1	CATRRGDEPEAFF	TGTGCCACCAGGCGAGGCGACGAGCCTGAAGCTTTCTTT
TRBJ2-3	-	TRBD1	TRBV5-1	CASSATGLTDTQYF	TGCGCCAGCAGCGCGACAGGGCTGACAGATACGCAGTATTTT
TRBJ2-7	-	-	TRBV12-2	CASRLGKDGVSYEQYF	TGTGCAAGTCGCTTAGGAAAGGACGGGGTCTCCTACGAGCAGTACTTC
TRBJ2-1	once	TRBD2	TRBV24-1	CATSEPWRGATNEQFF	TGTGCCACCAGTGAGCCGTGGCGGGGGGCCACCAATGAGCAGTTCTTC
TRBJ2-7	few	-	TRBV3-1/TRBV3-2	CASSQEGPYEQYF	TGTGCCAGCAGCCAAGAGGGGCCCTACGAGCAGTACTTC
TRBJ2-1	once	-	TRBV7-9	CASSLVLVSYNEQFF	TGTGCCAGCAGCTTAGTTCTCGTGTCCTACAATGAGCAGTTCTTC
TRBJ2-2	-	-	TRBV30	CAWSVLREAGELFF	TGTGCCTGGAGTGTACTCAGGGAAGCCGGGGAGCTGTTTTTT
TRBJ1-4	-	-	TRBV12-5	CASGLVQGTNEKLFF	TGTGCTAGTGGTTTGGTACAGGGAACTAATGAAAAACTGTTTTTT
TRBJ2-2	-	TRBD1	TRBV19	CASSPRQGVTGELFF	TGTGCCAGCTCCCCCCGACAGGGGGTCACCGGGGAGCTGTTTTTT
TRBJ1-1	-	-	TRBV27	CASSLTPGGTEAFF	TGTGCCAGCAGCTTAACACCCGGGGGCACTGAAGCTTTCTTT
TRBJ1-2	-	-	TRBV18	CASSPWTDSFYTF	TGTGCCAGCTCACCCTGGACCGACAGTTTCTACACCTTC
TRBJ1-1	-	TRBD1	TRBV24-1	CATSPGGQGKTEAFF	TGTGCCACCAGTCCCGGAGGACAGGGGAAGACTGAAGCTTTCTTT
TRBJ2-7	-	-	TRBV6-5	CASSTWSREGYEQYF	TGTGCCAGCAGTACATGGAGTCGAGAGGGCTACGAGCAGTACTTC
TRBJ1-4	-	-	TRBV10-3	CAISARGGTNEKLFF	TGTGCCATCAGTGCGCGCGGGGGCACTAATGAAAAACTGTTTTTT
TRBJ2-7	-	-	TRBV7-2	CASSFLGGPSSYEQYF	TGTGCCAGCAGCTTTCTCGGCGGGCCAAGCTCCTACGAGCAGTACTTC
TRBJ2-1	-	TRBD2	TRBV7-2	CASSLRGLAVNEQFF	TGTGCCAGCAGCTTACGTGGACTAGCGGTGAATGAGCAGTTCTTC
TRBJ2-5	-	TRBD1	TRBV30	CAWRITGGETQYF	TGTGCCTGGAGGATTACAGGGGGTGAGACCCAGTACTTC
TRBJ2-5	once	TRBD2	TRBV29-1	CSVRLAGGLMEETQYF	TGCAGCGTTCGTCTAGCGGGGGGGCTGATGGAAGAGACCCAGTACTTC
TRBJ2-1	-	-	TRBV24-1	CATSEGRGYNEQFF	TGTGCCACCAGTGAGGGTAGGGGATACAATGAGCAGTTCTTC
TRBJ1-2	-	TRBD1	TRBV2	CASLLDRGSGGYTF	TGTGCCAGCCTTCTGGACAGGGGGTCGGGAGGCTACACCTTC
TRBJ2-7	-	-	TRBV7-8	CASSGSGRGAYEQYF	TGTGCCAGCAGCGGATCGGGTCGGGGAGCCTACGAGCAGTACTTC
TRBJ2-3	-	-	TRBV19	CASSIISSSTDTQYF	TGTGCCAGTAGTATTATCTCTTCCTCCACAGATACGCAGTATTTT
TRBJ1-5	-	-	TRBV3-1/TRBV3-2	CVSSQGRGGGNQPQHF	TGTGTCAGCAGCCAAGGTCGGGGTGGTGGCAATCAGCCCCAGCATTTT
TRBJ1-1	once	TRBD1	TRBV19	CASSKGRQGQKGAFF	TGTGCCAGTAGTAAGGGTCGACAGGGGCAGAAGGGAGCTTTCTTT
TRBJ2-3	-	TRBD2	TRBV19	CASSIAGVSPDTQYF	TGTGCCAGTAGTATTGCGGGGGTATCCCCAGATACGCAGTATTTT
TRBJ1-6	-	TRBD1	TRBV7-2	CASSLEGQGTNYNSPLHF	TGTGCCAGCAGCTTAGAAGGACAGGGAACGAACTATAATTCACCCCTCCACTTT
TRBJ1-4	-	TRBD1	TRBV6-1	CASSETWGQGNEKLFF	TGTGCCAGCAGTGAGACTTGGGGACAGGGAAATGAAAAACTGTTTTTT
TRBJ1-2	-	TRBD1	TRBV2	CASRTGQVNYGYTF	TGTGCCAGCAGAACGGGACAGGTTAACTATGGCTACACCTTC
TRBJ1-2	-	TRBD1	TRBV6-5	CASSSAPDRGGYGYTF	TGTGCCAGCAGTTCAGCCCCGGACAGGGGCGGGTATGGCTACACCTTC
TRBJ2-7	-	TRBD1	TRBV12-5	CASGDRVGYEQYF	TGTGCTAGTGGTGACAGGGTCGGTTACGAGCAGTACTTC
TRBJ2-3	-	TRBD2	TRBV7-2	CASSFEFIAGGPGTDTQYF	TGTGCCAGCAGCTTTGAATTTATAGCGGGGGGACCGGGCACAGATACGCAGTATTTT
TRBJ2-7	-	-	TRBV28	CASSFYTGTYEQYF	TGTGCCAGCAGTTTTTATACAGGGACCTACGAGCAGTACTTC
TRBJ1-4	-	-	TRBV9	CASSVGNIASPNEKLFF	TGTGCCAGCAGCGTCGGTAATATAGCCTCTCCTAATGAAAAACTGTTTTTT
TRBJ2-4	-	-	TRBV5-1	CASSLMPVNIQYF	TGCGCCAGCAGCTTGATGCCGGTAAACATTCAGTACTTC
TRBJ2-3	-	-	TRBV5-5	CASSLERDTQYF	TGTGCCAGCAGCTTGGAGCGGGATACGCAGTATTTT
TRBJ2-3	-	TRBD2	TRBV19	CASSSRLAGVTDTQYF	TGTGCCAGTAGTTCTCGGCTAGCGGGGGTCACAGATACGCAGTATTTT